This TCR beta chain was captured by sequencing in a study of blood T cells in healthy people across ages. The wider study: Through template switching, about one barcoded beta molecule was captured per two T cells, as measured in model experiments.

V was pared by 0 bases and J by 7 bases, with 22 bases between. This CDR3 has 16 residues. CDR1 and CDR2 (germline): DFQATT, SNEGSKA (reference sequence). Russia was home to the donors, healthy Caucasian individuals aged roughly 6 to 95. Alongside a J-beta primer mix, a sample-barcoded 5' primer served in a second PCR lasting about 7 to 12 cycles. TCRdb reprocessed the 5' RACE reads via MiXCR and lists one record per CDR3 protein. This table holds 600,000 to 1,000,000 distinct CDR3 sequences, 58% found once. This receptor was obtained from a young man in good health. The sample comprised blood. The chain is built from TRBV20-1 and TRBJ2-7, with D possibly TRBD2 on 6 matching bases. CDR3 loop: CSARDLGGAPYNEQYF. The CDR3, as DNA: TGCAGTGCTAGAGATTTGGGCGGGGCCCCCTACAATGAGCAGTACTTC.